This TCR beta chain emerged from a study of blood T cell repertoires in COVID-19. Study as a whole: Specimens from acute and convalescent COVID-19 originated in the United States, Italy and Spain.

The table came from immunoSEQ multiplex PCR; TCRdb's copy has only in-frame clones and leaves some out. The repertoire holds 330,000 or so clones, with about nine tenths as singletons. The Seattle patients, enrolled during active infection, were followed longitudinally. The CDR3 is 13 residues long. J lost 2 bases, V lost 5 bases, and 5 bases had no gene match. Germline CDR1 and CDR2: SQVTM and ANQGSEA. This chain links TRBV29-1 with TRBJ1-1, with 7 bases matching TRBD1. The TCR was taken from a woman between 55 and 75 years old with COVID-19, enrolled during active disease. Material: peripheral blood. In DNA form, the CDR3 reads TGCAGCGTTAGACAGGGCCCCAACACTGAAGCTTTCTTT. Encoded protein: CSVRQGPNTEAFF.